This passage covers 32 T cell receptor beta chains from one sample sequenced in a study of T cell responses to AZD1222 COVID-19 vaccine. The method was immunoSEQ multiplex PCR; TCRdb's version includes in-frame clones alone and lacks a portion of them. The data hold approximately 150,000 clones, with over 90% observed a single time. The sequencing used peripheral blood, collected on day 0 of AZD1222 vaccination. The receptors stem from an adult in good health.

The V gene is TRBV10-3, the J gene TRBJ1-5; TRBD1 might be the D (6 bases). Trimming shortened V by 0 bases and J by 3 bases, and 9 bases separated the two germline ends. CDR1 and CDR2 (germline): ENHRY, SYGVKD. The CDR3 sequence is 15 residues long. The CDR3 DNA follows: TGTGCCATCAGTGAGTCCCGGGACATCAATCAGCCCCAGCATTTT. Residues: CAISESRDINQPQHF.

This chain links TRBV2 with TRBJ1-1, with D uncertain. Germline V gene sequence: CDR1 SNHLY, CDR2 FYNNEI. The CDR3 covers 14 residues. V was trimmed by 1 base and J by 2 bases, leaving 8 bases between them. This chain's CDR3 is CASSEVGFNTEAFF. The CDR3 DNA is TGTGCCAGCAGTGAAGTGGGGTTTAACACTGAAGCTTTCTTT.

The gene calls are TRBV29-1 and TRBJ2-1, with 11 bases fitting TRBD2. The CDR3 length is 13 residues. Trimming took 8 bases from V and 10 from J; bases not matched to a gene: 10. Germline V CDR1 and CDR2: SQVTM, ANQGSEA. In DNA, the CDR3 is TGCAGCTCTTCGACTAGCGGGACGTTCGAGCAGTTCTTC. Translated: CSSSTSGTFEQFF.

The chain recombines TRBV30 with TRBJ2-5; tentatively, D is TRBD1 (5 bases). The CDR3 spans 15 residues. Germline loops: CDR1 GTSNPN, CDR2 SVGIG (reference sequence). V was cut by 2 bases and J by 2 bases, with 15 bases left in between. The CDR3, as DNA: TGTGCCTGGAGTCCACAGGAAAATCTTCAAGAGACCCAGTACTTC. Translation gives CAWSPQENLQETQYF.

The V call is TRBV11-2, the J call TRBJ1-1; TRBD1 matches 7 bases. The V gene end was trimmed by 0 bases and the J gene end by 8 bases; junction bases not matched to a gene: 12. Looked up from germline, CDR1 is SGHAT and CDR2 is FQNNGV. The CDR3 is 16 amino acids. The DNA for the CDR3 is TGTGCCAGCAGCTTAGAAGTGGTAGGGGGCCGGGGGGAAGCTTTCTTT. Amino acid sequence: CASSLEVVGGRGEAFF.

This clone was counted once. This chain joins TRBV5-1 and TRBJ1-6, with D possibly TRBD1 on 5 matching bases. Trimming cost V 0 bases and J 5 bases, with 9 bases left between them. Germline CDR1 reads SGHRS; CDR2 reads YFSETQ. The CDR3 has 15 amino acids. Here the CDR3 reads CASSLGTTDNSPLHF. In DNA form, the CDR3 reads TGCGCCAGCAGCTTGGGGACAACTGATAATTCACCCCTCCACTTT.

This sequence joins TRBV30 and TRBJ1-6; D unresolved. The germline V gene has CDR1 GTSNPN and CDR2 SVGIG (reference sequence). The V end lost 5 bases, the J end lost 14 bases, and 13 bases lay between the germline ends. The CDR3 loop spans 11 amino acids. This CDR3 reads CAWQRVPTLHF. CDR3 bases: TGTGCCTGGCAACGTGTACCCACCCTCCACTTT.

The CDR3 bases are TGTGCCAGCAGCTTAGTCTACGAGCAGTACTTC. This sequence encodes CASSLVYEQYF. The gene calls are TRBV7-2 and TRBJ2-7; D remains ambiguous. This CDR3 contains 11 residues. V gave up 1 base and J gave up 3 bases, with 1 base separating them. The germline V gene has CDR1 SGHTA and CDR2 FQGNSA.

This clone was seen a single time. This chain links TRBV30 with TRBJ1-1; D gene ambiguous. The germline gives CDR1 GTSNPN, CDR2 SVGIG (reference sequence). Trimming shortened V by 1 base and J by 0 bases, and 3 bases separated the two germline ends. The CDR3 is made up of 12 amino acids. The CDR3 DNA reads TGTGCCTGGAGTGAGATGAACACTGAAGCTTTCTTT. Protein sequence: CAWSEMNTEAFF. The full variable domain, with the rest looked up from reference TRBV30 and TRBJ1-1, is SQTIHQWPATLVQPVGSPLSLECTVEGTSNPNLYWYRQAAGRGLQLLFYSVGIGQISSEVPQNLSASRPQDRQFILSSKKLLLSDSGFYLCAWSEMNTEAFFGQGTRLTVV.

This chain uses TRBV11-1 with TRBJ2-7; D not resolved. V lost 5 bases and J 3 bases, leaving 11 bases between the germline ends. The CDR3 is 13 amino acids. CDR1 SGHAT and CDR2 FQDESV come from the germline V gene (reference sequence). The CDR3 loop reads CASSTYPDYEQYF. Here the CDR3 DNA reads TGTGCCAGCAGCACCTACCCCGACTACGAGCAGTACTTC.

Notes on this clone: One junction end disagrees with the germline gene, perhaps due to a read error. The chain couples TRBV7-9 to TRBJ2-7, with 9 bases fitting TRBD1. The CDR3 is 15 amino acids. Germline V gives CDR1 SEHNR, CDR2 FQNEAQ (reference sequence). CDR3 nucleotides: TGTGCCAGCAGCTGTAGGGACAGGGAATCCTGCGAGCAGTACTTC. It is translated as CASSCRDRESCEQYF. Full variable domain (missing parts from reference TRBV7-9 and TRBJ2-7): DTGVSQNPRHKITKRGQNVTFRCDPISEHNRLYWYRQTLGQGPEFLTYFQNEAQLEKSRLLSDRFSAERPKGSFSTLEIQRTEQGDSAMYLCASSCRDRESCEQYFGPGTRLTVT.

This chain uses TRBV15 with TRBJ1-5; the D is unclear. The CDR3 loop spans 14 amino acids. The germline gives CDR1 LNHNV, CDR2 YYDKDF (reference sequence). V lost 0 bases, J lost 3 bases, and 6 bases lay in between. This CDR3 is CATSRESFNQPQHF. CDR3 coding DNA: TGTGCCACCAGCAGAGAGTCATTCAATCAGCCCCAGCATTTT.

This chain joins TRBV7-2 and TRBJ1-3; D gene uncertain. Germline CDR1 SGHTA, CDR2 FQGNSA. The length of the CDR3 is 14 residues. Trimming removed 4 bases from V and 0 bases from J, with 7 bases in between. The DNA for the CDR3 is TGTGCCAGCAGCTGGACCGGCTCTGGAAACACCATATATTTT. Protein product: CASSWTGSGNTIYF.

The CDR3 is CASSTRHPHGEKLFF. CDR3 in DNA: TGTGCCAGTAGTACCAGACACCCGCACGGCGAAAAACTGTTTTTT. This chain connects TRBV19 to TRBJ1-4; D unclear. Per germline, CDR1 LNHDA and CDR2 SQIVND (reference sequence). V lost 4 bases, J lost 8 bases, and 17 bases lay in between. The CDR3 has 15 residues.

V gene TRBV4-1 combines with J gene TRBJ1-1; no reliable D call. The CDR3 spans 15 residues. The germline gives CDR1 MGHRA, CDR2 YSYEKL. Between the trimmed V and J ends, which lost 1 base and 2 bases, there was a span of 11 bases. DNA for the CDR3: TGCGCCAGCAGCCAAGTTTGGGGAGCCAACACTGAAGCTTTCTTT. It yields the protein CASSQVWGANTEAFF.

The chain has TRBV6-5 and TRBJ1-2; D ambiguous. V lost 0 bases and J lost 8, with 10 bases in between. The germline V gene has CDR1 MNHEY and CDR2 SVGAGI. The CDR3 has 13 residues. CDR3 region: CASSYSDSRGYTF. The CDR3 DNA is TGTGCCAGCAGTTACTCGGACTCGCGGGGCTACACCTTC.

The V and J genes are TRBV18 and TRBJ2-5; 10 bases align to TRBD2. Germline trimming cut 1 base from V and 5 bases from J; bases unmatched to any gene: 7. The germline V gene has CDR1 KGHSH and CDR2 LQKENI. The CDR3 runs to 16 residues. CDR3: CASSPRVLAGSETQYF. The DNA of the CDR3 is TGTGCCAGCTCACCACGAGTACTAGCGGGATCGGAGACCCAGTACTTC.

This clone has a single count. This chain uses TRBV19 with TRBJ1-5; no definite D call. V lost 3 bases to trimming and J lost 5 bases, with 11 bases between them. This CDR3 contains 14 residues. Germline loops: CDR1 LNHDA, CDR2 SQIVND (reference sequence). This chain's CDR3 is CASSIPHLYQPQHF. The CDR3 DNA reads TGTGCCAGTAGTATCCCGCACCTCTATCAGCCCCAGCATTTT.

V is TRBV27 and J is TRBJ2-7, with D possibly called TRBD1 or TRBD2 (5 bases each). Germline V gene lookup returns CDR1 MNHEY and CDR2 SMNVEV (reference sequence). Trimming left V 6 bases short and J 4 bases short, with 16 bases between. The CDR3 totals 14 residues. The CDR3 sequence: CASRSRVGAYEQYF. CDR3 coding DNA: TGTGCCAGCAGAAGCAGGGTGGGAGCTTACGAGCAGTACTTC.

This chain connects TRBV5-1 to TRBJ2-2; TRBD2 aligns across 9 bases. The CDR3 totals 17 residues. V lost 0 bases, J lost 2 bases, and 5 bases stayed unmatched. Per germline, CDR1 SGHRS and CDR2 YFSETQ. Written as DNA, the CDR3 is TGCGCCAGCAGCTTGGCGGGTAGCGGGAGTAACACCGGGGAGCTGTTTTTT. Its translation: CASSLAGSGSNTGELFF.

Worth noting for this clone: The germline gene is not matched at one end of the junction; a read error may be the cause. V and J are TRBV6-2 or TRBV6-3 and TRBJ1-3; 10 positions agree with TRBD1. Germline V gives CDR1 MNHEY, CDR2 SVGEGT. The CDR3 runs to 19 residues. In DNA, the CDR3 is TGTGCCAGCAGCTACTCCCCCGGGACAGGGGATCTCTCTGGAAACACCATATATTTT. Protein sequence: CASSYSPGTGDLSGNTIYF.

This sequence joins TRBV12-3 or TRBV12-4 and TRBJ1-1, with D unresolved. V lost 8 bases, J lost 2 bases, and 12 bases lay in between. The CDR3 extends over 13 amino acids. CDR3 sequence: CASERDGNTEAFF. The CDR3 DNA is TGTGCCAGCGAACGAGATGGTAACACTGAAGCTTTCTTT.

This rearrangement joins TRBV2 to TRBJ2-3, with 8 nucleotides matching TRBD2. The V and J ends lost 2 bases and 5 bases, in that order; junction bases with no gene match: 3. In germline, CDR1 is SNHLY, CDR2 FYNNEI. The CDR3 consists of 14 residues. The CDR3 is CASSERGGLDTQYF. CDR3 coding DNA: TGTGCCAGCAGTGAACGGGGGGGTCTAGATACGCAGTATTTT.

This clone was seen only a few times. CDR3 in amino acids: CASSLRSGGSEQFF. The DNA for the CDR3 is TGTGCCAGCAGTTTACGGTCAGGAGGCTCTGAGCAGTTCTTC. This sequence joins TRBV28 and TRBJ2-1, with TRBD2 as a possible D gene (5 bases). Germline V CDR1 and CDR2: MDHEN, SYDVKM. This CDR3 region has 14 residues. Trimming stripped 2 bases from V and 9 bases from J, with 14 bases between.

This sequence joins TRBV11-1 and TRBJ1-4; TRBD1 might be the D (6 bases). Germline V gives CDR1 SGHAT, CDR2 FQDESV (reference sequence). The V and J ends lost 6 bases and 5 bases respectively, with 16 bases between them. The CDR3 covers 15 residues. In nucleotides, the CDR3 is TGTGCCAGCAGACCCGGAGACAGGCCGAATGAAAAACTGTTTTTT. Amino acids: CASRPGDRPNEKLFF.

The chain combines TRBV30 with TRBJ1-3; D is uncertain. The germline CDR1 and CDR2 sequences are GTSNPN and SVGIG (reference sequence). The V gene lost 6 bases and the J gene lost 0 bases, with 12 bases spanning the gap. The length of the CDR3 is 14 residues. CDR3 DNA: TGTGCCTGTCCCCTACATAACTCTGGAAACACCATATATTTT. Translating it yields CACPLHNSGNTIYF.

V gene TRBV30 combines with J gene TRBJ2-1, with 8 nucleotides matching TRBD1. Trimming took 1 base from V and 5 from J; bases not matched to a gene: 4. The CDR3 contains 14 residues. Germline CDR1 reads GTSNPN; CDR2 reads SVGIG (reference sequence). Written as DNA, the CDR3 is TGTGCCTGGAGTGGGGGACAGGTCAACAATGAGCAGTTCTTC. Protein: CAWSGGQVNNEQFF.

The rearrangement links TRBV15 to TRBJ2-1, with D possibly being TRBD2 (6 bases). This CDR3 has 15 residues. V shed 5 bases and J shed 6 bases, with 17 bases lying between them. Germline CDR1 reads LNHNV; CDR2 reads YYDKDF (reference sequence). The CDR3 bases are TGTGCCACCAGCCCGGGACTCAGCTCAGCCAATGAGCAGTTCTTC. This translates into CATSPGLSSANEQFF.

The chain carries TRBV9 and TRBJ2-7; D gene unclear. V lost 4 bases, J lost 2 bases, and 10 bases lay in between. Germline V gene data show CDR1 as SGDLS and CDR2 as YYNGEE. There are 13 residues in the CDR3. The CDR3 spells CASSQGSTYEQYF. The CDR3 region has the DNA TGTGCCAGCAGCCAAGGTTCCACCTACGAGCAGTACTTC.

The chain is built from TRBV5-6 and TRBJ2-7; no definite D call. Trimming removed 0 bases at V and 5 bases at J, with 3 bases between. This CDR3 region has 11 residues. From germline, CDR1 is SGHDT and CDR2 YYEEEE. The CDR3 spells CASSLEDEQYF. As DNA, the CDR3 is TGTGCCAGCAGCTTGGAGGACGAGCAGTACTTC.

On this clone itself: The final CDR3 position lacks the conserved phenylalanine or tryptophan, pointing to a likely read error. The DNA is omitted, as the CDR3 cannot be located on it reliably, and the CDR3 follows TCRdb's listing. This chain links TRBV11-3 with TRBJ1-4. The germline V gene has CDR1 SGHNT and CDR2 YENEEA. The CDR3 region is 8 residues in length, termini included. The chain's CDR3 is CASSPIRA.

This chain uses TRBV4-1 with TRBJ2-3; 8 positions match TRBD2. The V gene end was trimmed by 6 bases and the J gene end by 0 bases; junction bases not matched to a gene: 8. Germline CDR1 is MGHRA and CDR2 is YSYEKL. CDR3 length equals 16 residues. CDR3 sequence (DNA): TGCGCCAGCAGGGGGAGCGGGGGCCTTAGCACAGATACGCAGTATTTT. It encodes CASRGSGGLSTDTQYF.